The 3 T cell receptor beta chains below all came from one sample that was sequenced in a study of OX40 agonist ivuxolimab in advanced cancers. Only in-frame clones appear in the TCRdb table, and some are missing; sequencing was by immunoSEQ multiplex PCR. The table has some 64,000 clones, 87% seen once. This sample comprised CD4+ or CD8+ T cells sorted from blood, obtained in a trial of the OX40 agonist ivuxolimab. These receptors came from an adult with an advanced solid tumor such as melanoma, head and neck, liver or kidney cancer.

By sample share, this clone is medium-sized. V is TRBV5-6 and J is TRBJ1-2; TRBD1 matches at 9 bases. The CDR3 consists of 14 residues. Germline V gene data show CDR1 as SGHDT and CDR2 as YYEEEE. J lost 11 bases, V lost 4 bases, and 12 bases had no gene match. This CDR3 reads CASSDGQGPTRYTF. The CDR3 DNA reads as TGTGCCAGCAGCGACGGACAGGGGCCGACCAGGTACACCTTC.

The chain recombines TRBV6-5 with TRBJ2-7; the match to TRBD2 covers 9 bases. Germline V gene data show CDR1 as MNHEY and CDR2 as SVGAGI. The CDR3 runs 15 residues. V dropped 6 bases and J dropped 2; count of bases not matched to a gene: 8. The CDR3 loop reads CASRIAAGGTYEQYF. CDR3 nucleotides: TGTGCCAGCAGGATAGCGGCGGGAGGGACCTACGAGCAGTACTTC.

The chain couples TRBV30 to TRBJ1-1, with a weak D call TRBD1 (5 bases). The CDR3 spans 15 residues. V dropped 4 bases and J dropped 5 bases, with 20 bases sitting between them. Germline V gene data show CDR1 as GTSNPN and CDR2 as SVGIG (reference sequence). The CDR3 region is CAWKHLFGAGTEAFF. The CDR3 nucleotides are TGTGCCTGGAAGCACCTGTTCGGAGCAGGGACTGAAGCTTTCTTT.